The 29 T cell receptor beta chains in this list originate from one sample, sequenced in a study of blood T cell repertoires in COVID-19. The data were produced by immunoSEQ multiplex PCR, yet TCRdb's version contains in-frame clones alone and is incomplete. This table holds about 110,000 clones, roughly nine tenths found once. Sequenced input: peripheral blood. Receptors were obtained from a man aged 40-49 years with active or convalescent COVID-19.

The rearrangement uses TRBV18 and TRBJ1-1; TRBD1 might be the D (6 bases). Trimming took 2 bases from V and 5 from J, leaving 9 bases between them. Germline-derived CDR1 and CDR2 are KGHSH and LQKENI. The length of the CDR3 is 13 residues. CDR3: CASSPWDKTEAFF. In nucleotides, the CDR3 is TGTGCCAGCTCACCATGGGACAAAACTGAAGCTTTCTTT.

CDR3 amino acids: CASSDSRRSGYTF. The CDR3 bases are TGTGCCAGCAGTGACTCTAGGAGGTCTGGCTACACCTTC. V gene TRBV6-4 combines with J gene TRBJ1-2; D is ambiguous. The germline CDR1 and CDR2 sequences are MRHNA and SNTAGT. V lost 0 bases and J lost 7, with 9 bases in between. This CDR3 comprises 13 residues.

V gene TRBV5-6 combines with J gene TRBJ1-1; D remains unclear. Germline values: CDR1 SGHDT, CDR2 YYEEEE. The CDR3 extends over 12 amino acids. V was shortened by 7 bases and J by 5 bases, with 12 bases between the two germline ends. DNA for the CDR3: TGTGCCAGCCAGGTTAGTTATACTGAAGCTTTCTTT. Protein product: CASQVSYTEAFF. The variable domain in full, completed from reference TRBV5-6 and TRBJ1-1, reads DAGVTQSPTHLIKTRGQQVTLRCSPKSGHDTVSWYQQALGQGPQFIFQYYEEEERQRGNFPDRFSGHQFPNYSSELNVNALLLGDSALYLCASQVSYTEAFFGQGTRLTVV.

The chain links TRBV19 to TRBJ1-4; D is ambiguous. Germline V lookup: CDR1 LNHDA, CDR2 SQIVND (reference sequence). The CDR3 has 14 residues. Trimming took 0 bases from V and 9 from J, leaving 11 bases between them. CDR3 protein: CASSIDGASKKLFF. DNA for the CDR3: TGTGCCAGTAGTATAGACGGAGCCTCCAAAAAACTGTTTTTT.

The chain employs TRBV5-5 and TRBJ2-1; 9 bases match TRBD2. V gave up 4 bases and J gave up 2 bases; unmatched junction bases: 4. Germline V gene sequence: CDR1 SGHKS, CDR2 YYEKEE (reference sequence). The CDR3 sequence is 15 residues long. As DNA, the CDR3 is TGTGCCAGCAGCCCCCGACTAGCGGCCTACAATGAGCAGTTCTTC. Translated, it gives CASSPRLAAYNEQFF.

The chain recombines TRBV30 with TRBJ2-1, with D uncertain. Trimming stripped 3 bases from V and 6 bases from J, with 9 bases between. The CDR3 extends over 12 amino acids. Germline-derived CDR1 and CDR2 are GTSNPN and SVGIG (reference sequence). This CDR3 is CAWRTMANEQFF. In DNA form, the CDR3 reads TGTGCCTGGAGAACAATGGCCAATGAGCAGTTCTTC.

J is TRBJ1-5 and V is TRBV27; tentatively, D is TRBD1 (6 bases). CDR1 and CDR2 (germline): MNHEY, SMNVEV (reference sequence). The CDR3 is made up of 15 amino acids. Trimming pared 5 bases from V and 3 bases from J, leaving 14 bases between. The CDR3 here is CASSQQTGLNQPQHF. The CDR3 DNA reads as TGTGCCAGCAGTCAGCAGACAGGCCTCAATCAGCCCCAGCATTTT.

J is TRBJ1-3 and V is TRBV7-2, with a weak D call TRBD1 (5 bases). V was shortened by 7 bases and J by 6 bases, with 19 bases between the two germline ends. CDR1 is SGHTA, CDR2 FQGNSA, per germline. The CDR3 is made up of 15 amino acids. CDR3 in amino acids: CASNSGRGEANTIYF. CDR3 bases: TGTGCCAGCAACTCGGGGCGCGGGGAGGCAAACACCATATATTTT.

The J gene is TRBJ1-2, the V gene TRBV18, with D perhaps TRBD1 (5 bases). This CDR3 is 14 amino acids long. The germline V and J ends were trimmed by 6 bases and 1 base, with 12 bases remaining between them. Germline lookup yields CDR1 KGHSH and CDR2 LQKENI. The CDR3 sequence is CASSPLGDNYGYTF. CDR3 in DNA: TGTGCCAGCTCGCCCCTAGGGGATAACTATGGCTACACCTTC.

The chain recombines TRBV9 with TRBJ2-3; possible D gene TRBD2, 5 bases. Germline CDR1 is SGDLS and CDR2 is YYNGEE. This CDR3 is 14 amino acids long. Trimming took off 0 bases at V and 5 bases at J, with 10 bases between the two ends. In nucleotides, the CDR3 is TGTGCCAGCAGCGTAGGGGAGACGGTAGATACGCAGTATTTT. It translates to CASSVGETVDTQYF. Filled out from reference TRBV9 and TRBJ2-3, the complete variable domain reads DSGVTQTPKHLITATGQRVTLRCSPRSGDLSVYWYQQSLDQGLQFLIQYYNGEERAKGNILERFSAQQFPDLHSELNLSSLELGDSALYFCASSVGETVDTQYFGPGTRLTVL.

The chain joins TRBV13 to TRBJ2-7; D is possibly TRBD1 (5 bases). There are 11 residues in the CDR3. Trimming removed 5 bases from V and 4 bases from J, with 6 bases in between. Germline V gene data show CDR1 as PRHDT and CDR2 as FYEKMQ (reference sequence). CDR3 nucleotides: TGTGCCAGCAGCCAGGGATACGAGCAGTACTTC. This codes for CASSQGYEQYF. The full variable domain, its missing parts supplied by reference TRBV13 and TRBJ2-7, is AAGVIQSPRHLIKEKRETATLKCYPIPRHDTVYWYQQGPGQDPQFLISFYEKMQSDKGSIPDRFSAQQFSDYHSELNMSSLELGDSALYFCASSQGYEQYFGPGTRLTVT.

V gene TRBV14 combines with J gene TRBJ2-1; 13 positions agree with TRBD2. The CDR3 is 18 residues long. J lost 5 bases, V lost 4 bases, and 11 bases had no gene match. The V gene's germline CDR1 is SGHDN and CDR2 FVKESK. CDR3 DNA: TGTGCCAGCAGCCGTCCAACTAGCGGGAGGGCTGCAAACAATGAGCAGTTCTTC. As protein: CASSRPTSGRAANNEQFF. The variable domain in full, with the rest retrieved from reference TRBV14 and TRBJ2-1, is EAGVTQFPSHSVIEKGQTVTLRCDPISGHDNLYWYRRVMGKEIKFLLHFVKESKQDESGMPNNRFLAERTGGTYSTLKVQPAELEDSGVYFCASSRPTSGRAANNEQFFGPGTRLTVL.

V and J are TRBV7-2 and TRBJ2-4, with TRBD1 as a possible D gene (6 bases). Germline V gene sequence: CDR1 SGHTA, CDR2 FQGNSA. V shed 5 bases and J shed 7 bases, with 21 bases lying between them. There are 16 residues in the CDR3. For the CDR3, the DNA is TGTGCCAGCAGCCTTGACAGGATCCCTCGGAGGAACATTCAGTACTTC. Its translation: CASSLDRIPRRNIQYF.

The chain uses TRBV19 and TRBJ1-1, with 7 bases fitting TRBD1. The junction had 8 bases not matched to a gene; V was cut back by 4 bases and J by 3 bases. The CDR3 has 15 amino acids. Germline CDR1 is LNHDA and CDR2 is SQIVND (reference sequence). The DNA for the CDR3 is TGTGCCAGTAGTACCGGACAGGTGGGGTACACTGAAGCTTTCTTT. Translation gives CASSTGQVGYTEAFF.

The chain uses TRBV19 and TRBJ2-1; D remains unclear. V shed 5 bases and J shed 7 bases, with 15 bases lying between them. The CDR3 totals 14 residues. Germline V lookup: CDR1 LNHDA, CDR2 SQIVND (reference sequence). The DNA of the CDR3 is TGTGCCAGTAGTCAATCCCTTGGCCCTAATGAGCAGTTCTTC. Protein: CASSQSLGPNEQFF.

The chain joins TRBV3-1 (or the pseudogene TRBV3-2) to TRBJ2-2, with D possibly being TRBD1 (5 bases). The CDR3 contains 17 residues. From germline, CDR1 is LGHDT and CDR2 YNNKEL (reference sequence). Deletions cut 1 base from V and 1 base from J, with 13 bases between. The CDR3 region is CASSQVDIYLNTGELFF. DNA of the CDR3: TGTGCCAGCAGCCAAGTGGACATATACTTGAACACCGGGGAGCTGTTTTTT.

The chain couples TRBV7-9 to TRBJ2-7; D ambiguous. Looked up from germline, CDR1 is SEHNR and CDR2 is FQNEAQ (reference sequence). V was pared by 5 bases and J by 2 bases, with 4 bases between. CDR3 length equals 11 residues. The CDR3 loop is CASSPAYEQYF. CDR3 in DNA: TGTGCCAGCAGCCCTGCCTACGAGCAGTACTTC.

The chain carries TRBV14 and TRBJ1-2; D possibly corresponds to TRBD1 (6 bases). CDR3 length: 12 residues. Between the trimmed V and J ends, which lost 0 bases and 7 bases, there was a span of 6 bases. Per germline, CDR1 SGHDN and CDR2 FVKESK. The chain's CDR3 is CASSQEGGGYTF. The DNA for the CDR3 is TGTGCCAGCAGCCAAGAAGGGGGTGGCTACACCTTC.

This clone was seen a handful of times. This chain joins TRBV29-1 and TRBJ1-1; D call uncertain. Per germline, CDR1 SQVTM and CDR2 ANQGSEA. There are 12 residues in the CDR3. V lost 4 bases, J lost 0 bases, and 6 bases lay in between. The CDR3 DNA is TGCAGCGTTGGCCAGTTGAACACTGAAGCTTTCTTT. Translated: CSVGQLNTEAFF.

The rearrangement joins TRBV4-3 to TRBJ1-6, with 8 bases aligning to TRBD1. Trimming cost V 4 bases and J 10 bases; bases outside gene matches: 12. This CDR3 is 16 amino acids long. Per the germline V gene, CDR1 is LGHNA and CDR2 is YSLEER. The DNA of the CDR3 is TGCGCCAGCAGCCCAGGTGGTCAGGACAGGGCCTCACCCCTCCACTTT. Amino acids: CASSPGGQDRASPLHF.

V gene TRBV5-1 combines with J gene TRBJ2-7; TRBD2 matches at 7 bases. Trimming took 3 bases from V and 5 from J; bases not matched to a gene: 14. The CDR3 contains 16 residues. Germline CDR1 and CDR2: SGHRS and YFSETQ. The CDR3 is CASSSSREAGWNEQYF. CDR3 DNA: TGCGCCAGCAGCTCTTCACGGGAGGCAGGTTGGAACGAGCAGTACTTC. Based on the CDR3 plus reference TRBV5-1 and TRBJ2-7, the full variable domain is KAGVTQTPRYLIKTRGQQVTLSCSPISGHRSVSWYQQTPGQGLQFLFEYFSETQRNKGNFPGRFSGRQFSNSRSEMNVSTLELGDSALYLCASSSSREAGWNEQYFGPGTRLTVT.

The V call is TRBV7-2, the J call TRBJ2-3; TRBD2 might be the D (5 bases). Deletions cut 7 bases from V and 2 bases from J, with 16 bases between. The germline CDR1 and CDR2 sequences are SGHTA and FQGNSA. The CDR3 is 15 amino acids. In DNA form, the CDR3 reads TGTGCCAGCACCCTACTAGGAGACCCCACAGATACGCAGTATTTT. Its protein product is CASTLLGDPTDTQYF. The whole variable domain, remainder taken from reference TRBV7-2 and TRBJ2-3, is GAGVSQSPSNKVTEKGKDVELRCDPISGHTALYWYRQSLGQGLEFLIYFQGNSAPDKSGLPSDRFSAERTGGSVSTLTIQRTQQEDSAVYLCASTLLGDPTDTQYFGPGTRLTVL.

The chain carries TRBV11-2 and TRBJ1-1; weak D call: TRBD1 (6 bases). Germline CDR1 is SGHAT and CDR2 is FQNNGV. Trimming took off 5 bases at V and 9 bases at J, with 13 bases between the two ends. The CDR3 length is 12 residues. The CDR3 protein is CASSLAQGQAFF. In nucleotides, the CDR3 is TGTGCCAGCAGCCTGGCTCAGGGGCAAGCTTTCTTT.

The chain couples TRBV4-3 to TRBJ1-5; no clear D gene. V dropped 0 bases and J dropped 0 bases, with 9 bases sitting between them. This CDR3 region has 16 residues. CDR1 and CDR2 from the germline V gene are LGHNA and YSLEER. The CDR3 region has the DNA TGCGCCAGCAGCCAAGAACGACTTAATAGCAATCAGCCCCAGCATTTT. Amino acids: CASSQERLNSNQPQHF.

This chain uses TRBV28 with TRBJ2-2, with TRBD1 matching over 8 bases. The CDR3 length is 20 residues. Germline values: CDR1 MDHEN, CDR2 SYDVKM. J lost 3 bases, V lost 5 bases, and 20 bases had no gene match. In DNA form, the CDR3 reads TGTGCCAGCAGTCCCGGACAGGGAGTGTGGCGGGCGGCCGACACCGGGGAGCTGTTTTTT. Its protein product is CASSPGQGVWRAADTGELFF. The variable domain in full, with the rest retrieved from reference TRBV28 and TRBJ2-2, is DVKVTQSSRYLVKRTGEKVFLECVQDMDHENMFWYRQDPGLGLRLIYFSYDVKMKEKGDIPEGYSVSREKKERFSLILESASTNQTSMYLCASSPGQGVWRAADTGELFFGEGSRLTVL.

The J gene is TRBJ1-1, the V gene TRBV15; TRBD1 agrees at 11 bases. V was pared by 2 bases and J by 6 bases, with 5 bases of the junction left unmatched. The CDR3 length is 15 residues. Germline lookup yields CDR1 LNHNV and CDR2 YYDKDF (reference sequence). This CDR3 reads CATSRPGQGAAEAFF. The CDR3 DNA is TGTGCCACCAGCAGACCCGGACAGGGGGCGGCTGAAGCTTTCTTT. Looking up the rest from reference TRBV15 and TRBJ1-1 gives the full variable domain: DAMVIQNPRYQVTQFGKPVTLSCSQTLNHNVMYWYQQKSSQAPKLLFHYYDKDFNNEADTPDNFQSRRPNTSFCFLDIRSPGLGDTAMYLCATSRPGQGAAEAFFGQGTRLTVV.

This chain uses TRBV2 with TRBJ1-5, with 10 bases identical to TRBD1. Germline V CDR1 and CDR2: SNHLY, FYNNEI. The CDR3 loop spans 14 amino acids. The V gene end was trimmed by 6 bases and the J gene end by 3 bases; junction bases not matched to a gene: 2. The CDR3: CASRGQGNNQPQHF. DNA for the CDR3: TGTGCCAGCAGGGGACAGGGGAACAATCAGCCCCAGCATTTT.

The V call is TRBV7-2, the J call TRBJ1-4; D remains ambiguous. Trimming removed 1 base from V and 11 bases from J, with 8 bases in between. CDR3 length: 12 amino acids. CDR1 SGHTA and CDR2 FQGNSA come from the germline V gene. The CDR3 nucleotides are TGTGCCAGCAGCTTAGTCCCGGGGAAACTGTTTTTT. Its protein product is CASSLVPGKLFF.

V usage is TRBV7-2 and J usage is TRBJ1-2, with 7 bases that match TRBD1. Germline V lookup: CDR1 SGHTA, CDR2 FQGNSA. Trimming removed 5 bases from V and 4 bases from J; junction bases left unmatched: 7. The CDR3 has 14 residues. The CDR3 region has the DNA TGTGCCAGCAGCAGAGTCGACAGGGCCTATGGCTACACCTTC. This translates into CASSRVDRAYGYTF.